This TCR beta chain is from a study of blood T cells in healthy people across ages (dated by TCRdb to the mid-2010s). Background on the whole study: In model experiments, roughly one uniquely barcoded TCR beta cDNA molecule per two T cells was captured by template switching. Two additional independent replicas of 1 million unique cDNA reads from the same blood draw were analyzed for two donors (one aged 18 to 30 and one aged 80 or older). Donors were grouped into four age groups: young (average approximately 16 years), middle-aged (roughly 40), aged (around 60) and long-lived (just over 80). Age-related changes in TCR beta repertoire diversity were measured in the study by deep sequencing normalized with unique cDNA molecular identifiers. To avoid experimental bias, donors of different ages were spread randomly across the sequencing lanes.

General findings and caveats noted by the study authors: Compared with the aged group, the long-lived group had more naive CD4+ T cells, fewer expanded clones and increased TCR diversity, a pattern suggesting age selection. Total diversity estimates from one million sequenced T cells were considered lower bounds and underestimates. A strong correlation was found between observed TCR beta diversity and the percentage of naive T cells measured by flow cytometry. Since profiling was done on bulk unsorted PBMCs, naive and antigen-experienced compartments could not be conclusively compared. As age increased, observed TCR beta diversity per million T cells dropped in a roughly linear way, and a significant reduction was already evident by age around 41. Because the CMV infection status of the donors was unknown, age-related changes in expanded clonotypes may potentially have been confounded.

Systemically healthy Caucasian individuals from Russia, 35 to 50 in total and aged about 6 to 95 years, were included as donors. Each donor gave 8 to 10 milliliters of peripheral blood, drawn into EDTA-treated Vacutainer tubes. Ficoll-Paque density-gradient centrifugation was used to isolate PBMCs, with at least 6 million per sample. Total RNA, at least 6 micrograms per sample, was extracted from PBMCs with Trizol reagent. The percentages of naive CD45RAhigh/CD27high T cells were determined by flow cytometry on a PBMC aliquot from every donor. The method was 5' RACE. The sequencer listed for this sample is Illumina HiSeq 2500. A second PCR of about 7 to 12 cycles was run with a J-beta primer mix and a sample-barcoded 5' primer. A template-switch 5' adaptor carrying 12 random nucleotides introduced a unique molecular identifier onto each TCR beta cDNA molecule. Each sample yielded at least 3 million CDR3-containing paired-end reads. First-strand cDNA synthesis was performed from all RNA using the Mint cDNA synthesis kit, with priming by a TRBC-specific oligonucleotide. After uracil-DNA glycosylase treatment, a first 18-cycle PCR used universal primers M1SS and BC2_uni_R on all cDNA. As for the authors' bioinformatics: Normalization of each sample was performed by random selection of 1 million high-quality reads, each carrying a distinct molecular identifier. Reads sharing molecular identifiers were discarded rather than binned into consensus sequences. CDR3 identification, clonotype clustering and error correction used MiTCR with a Q25 quality threshold and the strictest error-elimination algorithm. Lower-bound total TCR beta diversity was estimated with a nonparametric unseen species model using Euler transformation. In TCRdb, the public reads were trimmed at Q25 with fastp and aligned with MiXCR, with productive beta chains retained. Rows with one shared CDR3 protein collapse into an entry with the most common genes and DNA. None of the V and J calls come from the authors' own analysis; TCRdb made them. A total of fewer than 900,000 distinct CDR3 sequences appear in this sample, roughly 45% of them only once. Together, the top ten hold roughly 20% of the sample.

V and J lose 5 bases and 7 bases, and a span of 12 bases separates them. The CDR3, from cysteine to phenylalanine, totals 14 residues. This entry keeps only the CDR3 DNA: 42 bases, framed from base 1. CDR1 is given as SGHAT and CDR2 as FQNNGV, both from the germline V gene. This clonotype was seen a few times. What antigen it recognizes has not been identified. The record has no base qualities; no much larger clone is one base away. This sequence uses TRBV11-2 and TRBJ1-6, with no reliable assignment of the D segment. The source of this sequence is an older woman in good health. Sequencing was carried out using blood. The DNA sequence is given as TGTGCCAGCAGCCCCGTGCGGATCAATTCACCCCTCCACTTT. Translated, it gives CASSPVRINSPLHF.